This TCR beta chain was obtained from a study of patients and donors after allogeneic stem cell transplantation. A remark on this clonotype: At one end, the junction sequence differs from germline, possibly due to a read error.

Each CDR3 protein gets one entry after TCRdb re-called the RT-PCR reads with MiXCR. The table includes 150,000 to 200,000 distinct CDR3 sequences, approximately 31% detected once. The CDR3 runs 16 residues. Germline V gene data show CDR1 as SSHAT and CDR2 as FNYEAQ (reference sequence). The V call is TRBV7-7, the J call TRBJ2-2; 7 nucleotides agree with TRBD2. The sequenced material came from blood, either unsorted or a sorted T cell fraction (not recorded which). This TCR was recovered from a human donor who was either an allogeneic HSCT recipient or a stem cell or donor lymphocyte infusion donor (not recorded which). It is not recorded whose cells these are; they may come from a transplant donor. The CDR3 here is CASSLGSGPNTGVLFF. The CDR3 DNA is TGTGCTAGCAGCTTAGGTAGCGGGCCAAACACCGGGGTGCTGTTTTTT. Full variable domain (outside the CDR3, taken from reference TRBV7-7 and TRBJ2-2): GAGVSQSPRYKVTKRGQDVTLRCDPISSHATLYWYQQALGQGPEFLTYFNYEAQPDKSGLPSDRFSAERPEGSISTLTIQRTEQRDSAMYRCASSLGSGPNTGVLFFGEGSRLTVL.